The rows below give T cell receptor beta chains drawn from one sample of a study of T cell repertoires in cytomegalovirus infection. Their antigens are not known. TCRdb re-analysed the reads in MiXCR, keeping a single row per CDR3 protein. The sample holds over 40,000 distinct CDR3 sequences; nearly 20% are singletons and the top ten take about 53%. Sequencing used CD8+ T cells from cultured PBMCs, obtained from culture after CMV antigen stimulation. These receptors were taken from a human donor in good health (CMV status not recorded). Some clones in this sample may be carry-over from other donors' samples. Each CDR3 is given with its conserved first and last residue. A D gene is named only where the DNA matches it firmly. Part of the rows lack a size; the others show once, few, many or a class for expanded clones.

V	D	size	J	length	CDR3	DNA
TRBV5-1	-	-	TRBJ2-2	17	CASSLGHRDPNTGELFF	TGCGCCAGCAGCTTGGGTCACCGGGACCCGAACACCGGGGAGCTGTTTTTT
TRBV6-6	-	many	TRBJ2-7	13	CASSYTALGEQYF	TGTGCCAGCAGTTATACGGCTTTAGGCGAGCAGTACTTC
TRBV7-6	TRBD1	few	TRBJ1-5	15	CASSTTGDGNQPQHF	TGTGCCAGCAGCACCACAGGGGACGGCAATCAGCCCCAGCATTTT
TRBV12-3/TRBV12-4	TRBD1	many	TRBJ2-7	14	CASSSWTGDYEQYF	TGTGCCAGCAGTTCCTGGACAGGGGACTACGAGCAGTACTTC
TRBV28	-	-	TRBJ1-6	13	CASNLGGNSPLHF	TGTGCCAGCAATCTAGGGGGAAATTCACCCCTCCACTTT
TRBV4-3	-	many	TRBJ1-2	15	CASSPSHKTNYGYTF	TGCGCCAGCAGCCCATCCCACAAAACCAACTATGGCTACACCTTC
TRBV6-2/TRBV6-3	-	-	TRBJ2-1	13	CASSYSPRLEQFF	TGTGCCAGCAGTTACTCTCCACGCCTTGAGCAGTTCTTC
TRBV12-3/TRBV12-4	TRBD2	many	TRBJ2-4	15	CASSPDSSVGGEMYF	TGTGCCAGCAGTCCAGACAGCTCGGTGGGGGGGGAGATGTACTTC
TRBV5-1	TRBD1	few	TRBJ1-5	19	CASSLRSGQGLYSNQPQHF	TGCGCCAGCAGCTTGCGCTCGGGACAGGGGCTTTATAGCAATCAGCCCCAGCATTTT
TRBV12-3/TRBV12-4	TRBD2	-	TRBJ2-1	18	CASSLGRIAGGPGDEQFF	TGTGCCAGCAGCCTCGGAAGAATAGCGGGAGGGCCTGGGGATGAGCAGTTCTTC
TRBV27	-	few	TRBJ2-3	13	CASRTGSTDTQYF	TGTGCCAGCCGGACTGGCAGCACAGATACGCAGTATTTT
TRBV6-6	-	-	TRBJ2-7	14	CASSYGQGTYEQYF	TGTGCCAGCAGTTACGGTCAGGGAACCTACGAGCAGTACTTC
TRBV13	-	-	TRBJ1-2	15	CASTRGPVANYGYTF	TGTGCCAGCACTCGCGGGCCGGTAGCTAACTATGGCTACACCTTC
TRBV3-1	TRBD1	-	TRBJ2-1	22	CASSSRIYHFRGPEKSYNEQFF	TGTGCCAGCAGCTCGCGCATATACCATTTCAGGGGGCCGGAGAAGTCCTACAATGAGCAGTTCTTC
TRBV7-6	-	many	TRBJ2-3	14	CASSGETSTDTQYF	TGTGCCAGCAGCGGGGAGACTAGCACAGATACGCAGTATTTT
TRBV27	-	many	TRBJ2-2	13	CASSLANTGELFF	TGTGCCAGCAGTCTTGCGAACACCGGGGAGCTGTTTTTT
TRBV10-3	-	many	TRBJ2-7	14	CAISESGKTYEQYF	TGTGCCATCAGTGAGTCTGGTAAGACCTACGAGCAGTACTTC
TRBV7-8	-	many	TRBJ2-3	16	CASSWTLGDGTDTQYF	TGTGCCAGCAGCTGGACACTAGGTGATGGCACAGATACGCAGTATTTT
TRBV2	TRBD1	-	TRBJ2-1	14	CASTRQGVSNEQFF	TGTGCCAGTACCCGACAGGGGGTAAGCAATGAGCAGTTCTTC
TRBV28	-	-	TRBJ1-5	15	CASSVEGDRNQPQHF	TGTGCCAGCAGTGTAGAAGGAGACAGAAATCAGCCCCAGCATTTT
TRBV7-9	-	many	TRBJ2-3	15	CASSFTRTSTDTQYF	TGTGCCAGCAGCTTCACACGGACTAGCACAGATACGCAGTATTTT
TRBV12-3/TRBV12-4	TRBD1	-	TRBJ2-7	14	CASSSGDRGYEQYF	TGTGCCAGCAGTTCCGGGGACAGGGGCTACGAGCAGTACTTC
TRBV27	-	-	TRBJ2-6	14	CASKTSSGANVLTF	TGTGCCAGCAAGACTAGCTCTGGGGCCAACGTCCTGACTTTC
TRBV7-2	-	-	TRBJ2-3	15	CASSPRARGTDTQYF	TGTGCCAGCAGCCCCCGGGCCAGGGGCACAGATACGCAGTATTTT
TRBV7-9	-	-	TRBJ2-1	15	CASSSRASSYNEQFF	TGTGCCAGCAGCTCCAGGGCTAGCTCCTACAATGAGCAGTTCTTC
TRBV9	-	few	TRBJ2-3	11	CASSGGHTQYF	TGTGCCAGCAGCGGTGGTCATACGCAGTATTTT
TRBV20-1	TRBD2	-	TRBJ2-7	15	CSASGMGGRFNEQYF	TGCAGTGCTAGCGGGATGGGCGGGAGATTCAACGAGCAGTACTTC
TRBV10-3	-	few	TRBJ1-1	16	CAISGGGGDADTEAFF	TGTGCCATCAGTGGTGGTGGGGGGGATGCGGACACTGAAGCTTTCTTT
TRBV4-3	-	many	TRBJ2-2	14	CASSKGDIAGELFF	TGCGCCAGCAGTAAGGGGGACATAGCCGGGGAGCTGTTTTTT
TRBV5-6	TRBD1	-	TRBJ1-6	15	CASSSLPDRDSPLHF	TGTGCCAGCAGCTCTCTACCAGACAGGGATTCACCCCTCCACTTT
TRBV14	-	-	TRBJ1-6	16	CASSQGSGLTNSPLHF	TGTGCCAGCAGCCAAGGTTCAGGGTTGACTAATTCACCCCTCCACTTT
TRBV15	-	many	TRBJ1-1	13	CATSRDRGWEAFF	TGTGCCACCAGCAGAGATCGGGGGTGGGAAGCTTTCTTT
TRBV27	-	few	TRBJ2-7	12	CASSFWASEQYF	TGTGCCAGCAGTTTTTGGGCGTCCGAGCAGTACTTC
TRBV9	-	many	TRBJ2-1	12	CASSPGGSEQFF	TGTGCCAGCAGCCCCGGCGGTAGCGAGCAGTTCTTC
TRBV6-5	-	-	TRBJ2-3	16	CASSYGVAGSTDTQYF	TGTGCCAGCAGTTACGGGGTTGCGGGGTCTACAGATACGCAGTATTTT